This TCR beta chain was identified during a study of blood T cell repertoires in COVID-19. Study-wide context: Donors in the United States, Italy and Spain gave samples during acute or convalescent COVID-19.

Produced via immunoSEQ multiplex PCR; TCRdb's table is partial and in-frame only. This sample has some 400,000 clones, with more than 85% found just once. This clone was recorded once. This receptor was obtained from a human donor in a cohort sampled during active COVID-19. The specimen sequenced was peripheral blood.

The CDR3 bases are TGTGCCAGCTCACCACCTGAGGGGGTAGCGTCCAAAAACATTCAGTACTTC. Its translation: CASSPPEGVASKNIQYF. The chain joins TRBV18 to TRBJ2-4, with a weak D call TRBD1 (6 bases). The CDR3 runs to 17 residues. Per germline, CDR1 KGHSH and CDR2 LQKENI. The ends were cut back, 0 bases at V and 2 bases at J, with 14 bases in the middle.